This T cell receptor (beta chain) was sequenced in a study of cytomegalovirus exposure and HLA in healthy donors (TCRdb year 2017). With regard to the full study: The 550 to 750 repertoires of the first cohort and the roughly 120 validation repertoires were produced on the same platform, according to a later analysis. The study aimed to test whether signatures of past pathogen exposure could be identified by cataloging public T cell receptors. A separate validation cohort of approximately 130 different subjects was used in addition to the roughly 640-subject first cohort. To predict cytomegalovirus infection status, the study brought together high-throughput TCR immunosequencing, statistical association of individual TCRs with disease status, and machine learning.

The library was made by the immunoSEQ multiplex PCR assay. The source study handled its data this way. To diagnose cytomegalovirus status from the catalog of TCR beta chain sequences, a statistical classification framework was built. TCRdb retrieved this table from immuneACCESS and kept in-frame rearrangements only. Not all clones are present; in checked studies, unresolved V genes account for under half, and no reason is known for the remainder. Clonal size and the V and J genes are those of that table, whereas D and trimming came from the DNA. The sample has about 330,000 clones on record, about nine tenths of them singletons. Around 0.8% of the sample is taken by the ten largest. What the study reported, not specific to this receptor: A later analysis had no HLA typing for the validation cohort, so co-occurrence there was scored across all 110 or so repertoires. The classifier was reported to diagnose cytomegalovirus status with high specificity and sensitivity in both the original cohort and the validation cohort. The study listed 164 TCR beta chains as associated with cytomegalovirus. It was suggested by the authors that the approach could potentially be generalized to other disease states and immunological phenotypes. While some public TCRs were present in many individuals, most TCR sequences turned up only very rarely across donors. In vitro tests confirmed that a few of the cytomegalovirus-associated TCR beta chains recognize cytomegalovirus antigens. In a later analysis, TCRs clustered in the first cohort were found to also tend to co-occur in the 120 or so validation repertoires, with approximately 95% of cluster scores above 0.

Details on this clone: The clone's antigen remains unknown. No much larger clone is present one base from it, and per-base qualities are unavailable.

The CDR3 runs 16 amino acids, cysteine and phenylalanine included. Just CDR3 DNA is preserved here, 48 bases in frame from base 1. V is cut by 6 bases and J by 1 base, and the space between the germline ends is 17 bases. As encoded in the germline V gene, CDR1 is SGDLS while CDR2 is YYNGEE. Donors formed part of the validation cohort, which comprised about 120 subjects and was distinct from the first cohort of several hundred subjects. The sequenced sample consisted of PBMCs. The clonotype originates from a woman between 18 and 29 years old in good health and CMV-seronegative. The sequence links TRBV9 to TRBJ2-1, with TRBD1 as a weak D call on 6 bases. The CDR3 region: CASTETIQGSYNEQFF. The DNA sequence is given as TGTGCCAGCACCGAAACAATACAGGGTTCCTACAATGAGCAGTTCTTC.